A selection of T cell receptor beta chains follows, all from one sample in a study of blood T cell repertoires in COVID-19. Assay: immunoSEQ multiplex PCR; the TCRdb copy retains only in-frame clones and omits some. This sample yields hundreds of thousands of clones, of which approximately 86% are seen a single time; about 4.6% belongs to the top ten. The sequenced sample was PBMCs or T cells enriched from blood (not recorded which). The receptors derive from a woman aged 25-40 years who had been exposed to COVID-19. CDR3s include the opening cysteine and the closing phenylalanine or tryptophan.

cdr3_aa j_call v_call
CASSILGSGTGELFF TRBJ2-2 TRBV19
CASSLTGTGRYGYTF TRBJ1-2 TRBV23-1
CASGGRNYGYTF TRBJ1-2 TRBV19
CASSGQVSSTDTQYF TRBJ2-3 TRBV2
CATRSAGGRAYF TRBJ2-7 TRBV24-1
CASSAGQSPTFYGYTF TRBJ1-2 TRBV9
CASSLRRDTQYF TRBJ2-3 TRBV12-3/TRBV12-4
CASSQRAGGGYTF TRBJ1-2 TRBV3-1/TRBV3-2
CASRRQGAANEKLFF TRBJ1-4 TRBV19
CASSQDGATTNEKLFF TRBJ1-4 TRBV4-2
CASSSDRVNEQYF TRBJ2-7 TRBV12-3/TRBV12-4
CASSRTGHSYEQYF TRBJ2-7 TRBV11-3
CASSSIQTGLGTDTQYF TRBJ2-3 TRBV5-1
CASSIGSGADTQYF TRBJ2-3 TRBV19
CASRIAGGATDTQYF TRBJ2-3 TRBV6-4
CASSSIRDRLYGYTF TRBJ1-2 TRBV11-2
CASSYGSGHTDTQYF TRBJ2-3 TRBV6-2/TRBV6-3
CASSFGTGGIYEQYF TRBJ2-7 TRBV7-8
CASSYSIPGDYGYTF TRBJ1-2 TRBV6-5
CASSGRTGPLHF TRBJ1-6 TRBV11-3
CASSSVGRARETQYF TRBJ2-5 TRBV5-1
CASSSGTPNTEAFF TRBJ1-1 TRBV3-1/TRBV3-2
CASSFQGSGANVLTF TRBJ2-6 TRBV27
CASSATRGNYGYTF TRBJ1-2 TRBV27
CASSAFVTAGAGYTF TRBJ1-2 TRBV9
CASSEISQADQPQHF TRBJ1-5 TRBV2
CASRSPGRGEAFF TRBJ1-1 TRBV2
CASSQSQGGGYTF TRBJ1-2 TRBV14